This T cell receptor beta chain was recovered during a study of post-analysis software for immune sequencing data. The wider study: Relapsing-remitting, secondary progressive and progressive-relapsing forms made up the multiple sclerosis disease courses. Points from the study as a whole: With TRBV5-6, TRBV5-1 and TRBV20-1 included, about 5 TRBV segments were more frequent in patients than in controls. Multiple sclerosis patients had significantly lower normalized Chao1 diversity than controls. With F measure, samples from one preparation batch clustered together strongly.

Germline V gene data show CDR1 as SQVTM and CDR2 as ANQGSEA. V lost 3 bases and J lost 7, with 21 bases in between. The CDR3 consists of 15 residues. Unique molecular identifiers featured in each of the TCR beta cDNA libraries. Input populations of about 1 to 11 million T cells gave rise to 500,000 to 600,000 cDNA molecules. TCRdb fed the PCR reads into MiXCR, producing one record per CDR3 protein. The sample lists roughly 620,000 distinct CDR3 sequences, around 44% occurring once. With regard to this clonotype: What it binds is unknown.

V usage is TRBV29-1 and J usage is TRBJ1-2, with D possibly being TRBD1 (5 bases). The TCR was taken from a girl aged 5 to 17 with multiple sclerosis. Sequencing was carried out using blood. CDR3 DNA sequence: TGCAGCGTTGACGAAAGCGGTTCCAACGGGGGTGGCTACACCTTC. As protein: CSVDESGSNGGGYTF.